This entry is about one T cell receptor (beta chain). The antigen remains undetermined. These data belong to a study of cytomegalovirus exposure and HLA in healthy donors. General study findings and limits: For most TCR beta V segments, an earlier analysis put the productive rate at about 87% or about 30% of the time.

Amplification used 60 Vbeta primers and 13 Jbeta primers. TCRdb's copy holds only in-frame clones and misses some; the assay was immunoSEQ multiplex PCR. The data contain 180,000 or so clones, roughly three quarters of them singletons. Per germline, CDR1 SNHLY and CDR2 FYNNEI. This CDR3 comprises 13 residues. V lost 6 bases to trimming and J lost 3 bases; unmatched junction nucleotides: 2. The V and J genes are TRBV2 and TRBJ2-7, with 10 positions matching TRBD1. This TCR was sampled from a woman in her 50s in good health and CMV-seronegative. The sequenced sample consisted of PBMCs. The CDR3 loop is CASSRTGGYEQYF. The DNA for the CDR3 is TGTGCCAGCAGCCGGACAGGGGGCTACGAGCAGTACTTC. The full variable domain, rest sourced from reference TRBV2 and TRBJ2-7, is EPEVTQTPSHQVTQMGQEVILRCVPISNHLYFYWYRQILGQKVEFLVSFYNNEISEKSEIFDDQFSVERPDGSNFTLKIRSTKLEDSAMYFCASSRTGGYEQYFGPGTRLTVT.